The 31 T cell receptor beta chains reported below all come from one sample, sequenced in a study of cytomegalovirus exposure and HLA in healthy donors. 13 Jbeta primers and 60 Vbeta primers were used for the PCR. The table came from immunoSEQ multiplex PCR; TCRdb's copy has only in-frame clones and leaves some out. The profile covers approximately 180,000 clones, with about four fifths appearing a single time and around 2% taken by the ten largest. The specimen sequenced was PBMCs. Every receptor here comes from a man in his late teens or twenties in good health and CMV-seronegative.

The chain couples TRBV7-2 to TRBJ2-7, with TRBD1 matching 7 bases. This CDR3 is 15 amino acids long. The V segment lost 3 bases and the J segment 2 bases; nucleotides outside the gene matches: 7. Germline assignment: CDR1 SGHTA and CDR2 FQGNSA. CDR3 sequence reads: CASSLRVDRAYEQYF. The CDR3 DNA is TGTGCCAGCAGCTTGAGGGTTGACAGGGCCTACGAGCAGTACTTC.

The rearrangement links TRBV4-2 to TRBJ1-2, with 9 bases identical to TRBD1. V gave up 0 bases and J gave up 8 bases; unmatched junction bases: 10. Per the germline V gene, CDR1 is LGHNA and CDR2 is YNFKEQ. The CDR3 consists of 16 residues. CDR3 DNA: TGTGCCAGCAGCCAAGATACACAACAGGGGGCGGGCGGCTACACCTTC. This sequence encodes CASSQDTQQGAGGYTF.

Of note for this clone: Different DNA sequences within this sample yield the same CDR3. V and J are TRBV6-5 and TRBJ2-3; 8 bases are shared with TRBD2. Trimming removed 6 bases from V and 4 bases from J; junction bases left unmatched: 0. Germline lookup yields CDR1 MNHEY and CDR2 SVGAGI. CDR3 length equals 12 residues. The CDR3 spells CASRAGADTQYF. In nucleotides, the CDR3 is TGTGCCAGCAGAGCGGGAGCAGATACGCAGTATTTT.

Note on this clone: The germline gene is not matched at one end of the junction; a read error may be the cause. Other nucleotide sequences in the sample specify the same CDR3. The rearrangement uses TRBV5-1 and TRBJ2-1; 8 bases are a match to TRBD2. Germline CDR1 is SGHRS and CDR2 is YFSETQ. The CDR3 contains 16 residues. The CDR3 spells CASSLSSGLGLNEQFF. The CDR3 DNA sequence: TGCGCCAGTAGCTTGTCCTCGGGACTAGGGCTCAATGAGCAGTTCTTC.

V usage is TRBV5-6 and J usage is TRBJ2-5, with D possibly matching TRBD1 (5 bases). The V gene lost 4 bases and the J gene lost 0 bases, with 19 bases spanning the gap. The germline V gene has CDR1 SGHDT and CDR2 YYEEEE. The CDR3 runs 17 residues. The CDR3 DNA reads TGTGCCAGCAGCGCCCTCGTGGGGCCCACAAACCAAGAGACCCAGTACTTC. This sequence encodes CASSALVGPTNQETQYF.

This sequence joins TRBV29-1 and TRBJ2-3; 10 bases align to TRBD2. The CDR3 sequence is 17 residues long. Per the germline V gene, CDR1 is SQVTM and CDR2 is ANQGSEA. V was pared by 8 bases and J by 4 bases, with 18 bases of the junction left unmatched. The CDR3 is CSSAPLAGAPPSDTQYF. The DNA of the CDR3 is TGCAGCTCAGCCCCCCTAGCGGGGGCCCCACCCTCAGATACGCAGTATTTT.

The chain joins TRBV4-3 to TRBJ2-2; 13 nucleotides match TRBD2. Looked up from germline, CDR1 is LGHNA and CDR2 is YSLEER. Trimming took 4 bases from V and 3 from J; bases not matched to a gene: 8. The CDR3 loop spans 18 amino acids. The CDR3 DNA reads as TGCGCCAGCAGCCTAGGACTAGCGGGAGCAATCGACACCGGGGAGCTGTTTTTT. As protein: CASSLGLAGAIDTGELFF.

The chain combines TRBV29-1 with TRBJ1-1, with a weak D call TRBD1 (5 bases). Germline V gene sequence: CDR1 SQVTM, CDR2 ANQGSEA. V lost 3 bases, J lost 3 bases, and 14 bases lay in between. The CDR3 spans 14 residues. This chain's CDR3 is CSVEGLGEDTEAFF. The DNA for the CDR3 is TGCAGCGTTGAGGGTCTGGGGGAGGACACTGAAGCTTTCTTT.

J is TRBJ2-3 and V is TRBV28; D is ambiguous. From germline, CDR1 is MDHEN and CDR2 SYDVKM. The CDR3 loop spans 13 amino acids. V was trimmed by 4 bases and J by 1 base, leaving 6 bases between them. The CDR3 bases are TGTGCCAGCAGTTCCCTTGGCACAGATACGCAGTATTTT. It yields the protein CASSSLGTDTQYF.

The V and J genes are TRBV7-9 and TRBJ1-2, with 7 bases lining up with TRBD1. Germline values: CDR1 SEHNR, CDR2 FQNEAQ (reference sequence). The CDR3 consists of 16 residues. The J segment lost 5 bases and the V segment lost 0 bases, leaving 9 bases of the junction unmatched. CDR3 residues: CASSLATGQTLYGYTF. CDR3 DNA sequence: TGTGCCAGCAGCTTAGCGACGGGACAGACTTTATATGGCTACACCTTC.

V gene TRBV9 combines with J gene TRBJ1-5; a possible D gene is TRBD1 (5 bases). This CDR3 contains 15 residues. Germline values: CDR1 SGDLS, CDR2 YYNGEE. The V end was cut by 2 bases, the J end by 4 bases, with 13 bases between. CDR3: CASSVSSGGNQPQHF. CDR3 coding DNA: TGTGCCAGCAGCGTTAGTTCGGGGGGTAATCAGCCCCAGCATTTT.

The chain combines TRBV27 with TRBJ1-1; no reliable D call. Trimming left V 5 bases short and J 0 bases short, with 16 bases between. Germline CDR1 is MNHEY and CDR2 is SMNVEV (reference sequence). The CDR3 is 16 residues long. The CDR3 nucleotides read TGTGCCAGCAGTCCCGCAGGCGGGAGCTTGAACACTGAAGCTTTCTTT. It translates to CASSPAGGSLNTEAFF.

The chain employs TRBV7-3 and TRBJ2-5, with a tentative D call TRBD2 (5 bases). Trimming took 5 bases from V and 2 from J, leaving 15 bases between them. The CDR3 is 15 residues long. CDR1 SGHTA and CDR2 FQGTGA come from the germline V gene. As DNA, the CDR3 is TGTGCCAGCAGCGCCGCCCACCGGGGTCAAGAGACCCAGTACTTC. It encodes CASSAAHRGQETQYF.

This sequence joins TRBV11-2 and TRBJ1-1; weak D call: TRBD1 (6 bases). The CDR3 extends over 15 amino acids. V was pared by 4 bases and J by 4 bases, with 16 bases between. Germline lookup yields CDR1 SGHAT and CDR2 FQNNGV. CDR3 coding DNA: TGTGCCAGCAGCTCGACCGGGGGGCTAGGCACTGAAGCTTTCTTT. The encoded protein is CASSSTGGLGTEAFF.

V usage is TRBV7-2 and J usage is TRBJ2-3; 9 bases map to TRBD1. Germline V lookup: CDR1 SGHTA, CDR2 FQGNSA. The CDR3 length is 16 residues. After removal of 3 bases from V and 5 bases from J, the junction contained 9 bases not matched to a gene. The CDR3 DNA reads TGTGCCAGCAGCTTGAAGGGACAGGGCCGGGTAGATACGCAGTATTTT. Amino acid sequence: CASSLKGQGRVDTQYF.

The J gene is TRBJ2-7, the V gene TRBV6-6, with D possibly matching TRBD2 (5 bases). This CDR3 is built from 16 residues. The V gene's germline CDR1 is MNHNY and CDR2 SVGAGI (reference sequence). V was cut by 0 bases and J by 6 bases, with 18 bases left in between. The CDR3 DNA follows: TGTGCCAGCAGTTACTCGAGGACGGAGGAGCTCCGCGAGCAGTACTTC. This encodes CASSYSRTEELREQYF.

The rearrangement links TRBV7-2 to TRBJ2-3, with 8 bases fitting TRBD2. Trimming took 7 bases from V and 5 from J; bases not matched to a gene: 11. CDR3 length: 15 amino acids. Germline V gives CDR1 SGHTA, CDR2 FQGNSA. The CDR3 DNA follows: TGTGCCAGCAAGGCGGGACTAGTTCCTTTAGATACGCAGTATTTT. Translation: CASKAGLVPLDTQYF.

This clone was observed a few times. The chain uses TRBV7-2 and TRBJ2-7, with D possibly matching TRBD1 (5 bases). The length of the CDR3 is 13 residues. CDR1 SGHTA and CDR2 FQGNSA come from the germline V gene. The V end lost 6 bases, the J end lost 3 bases, and 12 bases lay between the germline ends. The CDR3 is CASRPRTSYEQYF. Here the CDR3 DNA reads TGTGCCAGCAGACCTAGGACAAGCTACGAGCAGTACTTC. Together with reference TRBV7-2 and TRBJ2-7, the CDR3 gives the full variable domain: GAGVSQSPSNKVTEKGKDVELRCDPISGHTALYWYRQSLGQGLEFLIYFQGNSAPDKSGLPSDRFSAERTGGSVSTLTIQRTQQEDSAVYLCASRPRTSYEQYFGPGTRLTVT.

This chain joins TRBV27 and TRBJ1-2; perhaps TRBD1 as D (6 bases). This CDR3 spans 14 amino acids. In germline, CDR1 is MNHEY, CDR2 SMNVEV (reference sequence). Trimming stripped 2 bases from V and 3 bases from J, with 10 bases between. The CDR3 region is CASSLRGGDYGYTF. CDR3 in DNA: TGTGCCAGCAGTTTAAGGGGGGGGGACTATGGCTACACCTTC.

The rearrangement uses TRBV2 and TRBJ2-3; 11 bases agree with TRBD2. The CDR3 consists of 17 residues. The V gene end was trimmed by 8 bases and the J gene end by 1 base; junction bases not matched to a gene: 11. Germline V CDR1 and CDR2: SNHLY, FYNNEI. The chain's CDR3 is CASLLAGGFLRTDTQYF. CDR3 in DNA: TGTGCCAGCCTTCTAGCGGGGGGATTCCTTCGCACAGATACGCAGTATTTT.

This clone was picked up a small number of times. The chain recombines TRBV2 with TRBJ1-6; D perhaps matches TRBD1 (6 bases). The ends were cut back, 7 bases at V and 16 bases at J, with 20 bases in the middle. The CDR3 consists of 13 residues. CDR1 SNHLY and CDR2 FYNNEI come from the germline V gene. Here the CDR3 reads CASTIQTGPRLHF. Written as DNA, the CDR3 is TGTGCCAGCACCATCCAGACAGGTCCTCGTCTCCACTTT.

The chain recombines TRBV28 with TRBJ1-2; 9 bases fit TRBD1. Germline V gene sequence: CDR1 MDHEN, CDR2 SYDVKM. CDR3 length: 15 amino acids. J was trimmed by 2 bases and V by 6 bases; bases with no gene match: 7. CDR3 nucleotide sequence: TGTGCCAGCAGCTCCTCGGGACAGGGAAACTATGGCTACACCTTC. The encoded protein is CASSSSGQGNYGYTF.

CDR3 DNA sequence: TGTGCCAGCAGCTTAGATGATACAGGGATGGGGTCTGGAAACACCATATATTTT. It codes for CASSLDDTGMGSGNTIYF. V and J are TRBV7-6 and TRBJ1-3; the D gene is possibly TRBD1 (6 bases). Germline V gives CDR1 SGHVS, CDR2 FNYEAQ. This CDR3 has 18 amino acids. Trimming shortened V by 1 base and J by 1 base, and 17 bases separated the two germline ends.

This chain uses TRBV9 with TRBJ2-5, with 12 bases fitting TRBD1. Germline V gene data show CDR1 as SGDLS and CDR2 as YYNGEE. Trimming took 4 bases from V and 2 from J; bases not matched to a gene: 6. This CDR3 has 16 amino acids. DNA for the CDR3: TGTGCCAGCAGCTTCGGGACAGGGGGCCTACAAGAGACCCAGTACTTC. Translation: CASSFGTGGLQETQYF.

This chain joins TRBV7-2 and TRBJ1-2; 9 bases match TRBD1. The CDR3 loop spans 15 amino acids. CDR1 SGHTA and CDR2 FQGNSA come from the germline V gene. The J segment lost 5 bases and the V segment lost 4 bases, leaving 8 bases of the junction unmatched. CDR3 amino acids: CASSYPPGQGYGYTF. The CDR3 region has the DNA TGTGCCAGCAGCTACCCTCCGGGACAGGGTTATGGCTACACCTTC.

The V gene is TRBV5-6, the J gene TRBJ1-4; possibly TRBD1 for D (6 bases). V dropped 3 bases and J dropped 0 bases, with 9 bases sitting between them. The germline V gene has CDR1 SGHDT and CDR2 YYEEEE. The CDR3 sequence is 15 residues long. The CDR3, as DNA: TGTGCCAGCAGCTGGGGGACACCAACTAATGAAAAACTGTTTTTT. This encodes CASSWGTPTNEKLFF.

The V call is TRBV7-2, the J call TRBJ2-1, with 7 positions matching TRBD2. Germline CDR1 reads SGHTA; CDR2 reads FQGNSA. The length of the CDR3 is 16 residues. With V trimmed by 3 bases and J by 4 bases, 9 bases remained unmatched. In DNA, the CDR3 is TGTGCCAGCAGCTTTGGCGGGTCCGGGAGGTACAATGAGCAGTTCTTC. This codes for CASSFGGSGRYNEQFF.

V and J are TRBV12-5 and TRBJ2-3; D is ambiguous. This CDR3 is built from 13 residues. From germline, CDR1 is LGHNT and CDR2 FRNRAP. V was pared by 2 bases and J by 0 bases, with 3 bases between. This CDR3 reads CASGLYSTDTQYF. The CDR3 DNA reads as TGTGCTAGTGGTTTGTATAGCACAGATACGCAGTATTTT.

The rearrangement uses TRBV5-5 and TRBJ2-2; TRBD2 might be the D (6 bases). Germline values: CDR1 SGHKS, CDR2 YYEKEE (reference sequence). This CDR3 has 15 amino acids. The V end lost 2 bases, the J end lost 4 bases, and 12 bases lay between the germline ends. In DNA, the CDR3 is TGTGCCAGCAGCTTCCGGGACTTACCCACCGGGGAGCTGTTTTTT. Translating gives CASSFRDLPTGELFF. Looking up the rest from reference TRBV5-5 and TRBJ2-2 gives the full variable domain: DAGVTQSPTHLIKTRGQQVTLRCSPISGHKSVSWYQQVLGQGPQFIFQYYEKEERGRGNFPDRFSARQFPNYSSELNVNALLLGDSALYLCASSFRDLPTGELFFGEGSRLTVL.

The J gene is TRBJ1-4, the V gene TRBV4-2, with 9 bases that match TRBD1. V shed 1 base, J shed 8 bases, and the junction held 8 bases outside the gene matches. The V gene's germline CDR1 is LGHNA and CDR2 YNFKEQ. The CDR3 is made up of 16 amino acids. The CDR3 is CASSQGQGGFREKLFF. The CDR3, as DNA: TGTGCCAGCAGCCAAGGACAGGGGGGATTTAGAGAAAAACTGTTTTTT.

The chain joins TRBV10-1 to TRBJ2-7; the match to TRBD1 covers 8 bases. The CDR3 is 13 amino acids. CDR1 WNHNN and CDR2 SYGVQD come from the germline V gene (reference sequence). CDR3 sequence reads: CAGAGGEGYEQYF. As DNA, the CDR3 is TGCGCGGGGGCAGGGGGCGAGGGGTACGAGCAGTACTTC.